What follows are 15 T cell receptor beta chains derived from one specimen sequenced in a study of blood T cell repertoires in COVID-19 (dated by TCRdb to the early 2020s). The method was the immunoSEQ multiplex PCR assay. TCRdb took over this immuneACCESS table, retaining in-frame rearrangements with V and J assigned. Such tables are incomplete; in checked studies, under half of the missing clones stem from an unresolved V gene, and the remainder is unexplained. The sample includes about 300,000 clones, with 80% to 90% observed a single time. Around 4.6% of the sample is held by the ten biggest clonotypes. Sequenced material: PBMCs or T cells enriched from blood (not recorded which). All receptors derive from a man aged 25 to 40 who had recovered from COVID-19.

The CDR3 DNA is TGTGCCAGCAGCCGGAGGGGATGGGACATTCAGTACTTC. It specifies CASSRRGWDIQYF. The gene calls are TRBV3-1 (or the pseudogene TRBV3-2) and TRBJ2-4, with D possibly being TRBD2 (6 bases). CDR3 length: 13 amino acids. Germline CDR1 reads LGHDT; CDR2 reads YNNKEL (reference sequence). With 4 bases removed from V and 8 bases from J, the gap between germline ends came to 12 bases.

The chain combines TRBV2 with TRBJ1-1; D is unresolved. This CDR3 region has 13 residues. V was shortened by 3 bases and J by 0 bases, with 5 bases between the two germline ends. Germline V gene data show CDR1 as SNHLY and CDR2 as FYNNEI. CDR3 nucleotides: TGTGCCAGCAGTGATGACATGAACACTGAAGCTTTCTTT. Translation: CASSDDMNTEAFF.

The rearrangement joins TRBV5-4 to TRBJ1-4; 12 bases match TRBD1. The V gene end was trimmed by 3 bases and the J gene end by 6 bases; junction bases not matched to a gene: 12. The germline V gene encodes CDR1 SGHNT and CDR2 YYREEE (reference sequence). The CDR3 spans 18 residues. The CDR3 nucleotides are TGTGCCAGCAGCTGGGACAGGGGGCGTATCGGCGGGGATGAAAAACTGTTTTTT. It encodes CASSWDRGRIGGDEKLFF.

The CDR3 sequence: CATRLETGGGGQPQHF. The CDR3 coding sequence is TGTGCCACCCGTTTAGAAACAGGGGGCGGGGGTCAGCCCCAGCATTTT. J is TRBJ1-5 and V is TRBV2, with 9 bases matching TRBD1. Losses at the gene ends were 10 bases for V and 6 bases for J; bases not matched to a gene: 16. The germline V gene has CDR1 SNHLY and CDR2 FYNNEI. CDR3 length: 16 amino acids.

The CDR3 reads CASSDRQGTEAFF. CDR3 in DNA: TGTGCCAGCAGCGACAGGCAAGGCACTGAAGCTTTCTTT. The chain recombines TRBV28 with TRBJ1-1, with D perhaps matching TRBD1 (6 bases). Germline-derived CDR1 and CDR2 are MDHEN and SYDVKM. This CDR3 is 13 amino acids long. V gave up 6 bases and J gave up 4 bases, with 12 bases separating them.

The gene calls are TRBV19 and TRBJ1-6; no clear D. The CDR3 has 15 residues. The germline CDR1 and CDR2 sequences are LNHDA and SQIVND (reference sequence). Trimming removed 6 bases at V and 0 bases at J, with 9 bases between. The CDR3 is CASSPGSSYNSPLHF. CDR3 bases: TGTGCCAGTAGCCCCGGGAGCTCCTATAATTCACCCCTCCACTTT.

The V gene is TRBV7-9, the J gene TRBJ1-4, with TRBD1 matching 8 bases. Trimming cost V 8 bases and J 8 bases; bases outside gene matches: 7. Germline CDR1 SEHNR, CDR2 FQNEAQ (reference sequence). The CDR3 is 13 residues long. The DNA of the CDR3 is TGTGCCAGCTCCCGGGACAGGACCGAAAAACTGTTTTTT. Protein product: CASSRDRTEKLFF.

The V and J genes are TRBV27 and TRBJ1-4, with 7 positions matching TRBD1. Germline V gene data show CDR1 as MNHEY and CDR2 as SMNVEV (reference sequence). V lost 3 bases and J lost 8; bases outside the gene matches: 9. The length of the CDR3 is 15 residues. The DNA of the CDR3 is TGTGCCAGCAGTTTTGACAGGGTGGGTCGCGAAAAACTGTTTTTT. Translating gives CASSFDRVGREKLFF.

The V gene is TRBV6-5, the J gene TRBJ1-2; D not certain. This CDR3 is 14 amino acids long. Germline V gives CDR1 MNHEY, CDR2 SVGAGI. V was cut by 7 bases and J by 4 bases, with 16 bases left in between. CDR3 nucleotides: TGTGCCAGCACCGGCGCAGGTATTGGCTATGGCTACACCTTC. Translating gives CASTGAGIGYGYTF.

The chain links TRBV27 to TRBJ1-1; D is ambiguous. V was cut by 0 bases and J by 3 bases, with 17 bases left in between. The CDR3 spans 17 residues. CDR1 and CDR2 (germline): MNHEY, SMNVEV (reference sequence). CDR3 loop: CASSLSDFWGGHTEAFF. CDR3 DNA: TGTGCCAGCAGTTTATCTGATTTTTGGGGAGGGCACACTGAAGCTTTCTTT.

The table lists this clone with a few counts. DNA for the CDR3: TGTGCCAGCAGCCCTACGCGCAGGGGCGACTATGGCTACACCTTC. Its translation is CASSPTRRGDYGYTF. This sequence joins TRBV11-2 and TRBJ1-2, with D possibly being TRBD1 (6 bases). From germline, CDR1 is SGHAT and CDR2 FQNNGV. This CDR3 has 15 amino acids. V was cut by 5 bases and J by 3 bases, with 16 bases left in between.

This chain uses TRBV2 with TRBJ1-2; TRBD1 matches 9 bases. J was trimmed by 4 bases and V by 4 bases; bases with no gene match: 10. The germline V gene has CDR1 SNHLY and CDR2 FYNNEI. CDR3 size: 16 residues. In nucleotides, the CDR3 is TGTGCCAGCAGTGCGAACCCGGGACAGGGAAGCTATGGCTACACCTTC. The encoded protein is CASSANPGQGSYGYTF.

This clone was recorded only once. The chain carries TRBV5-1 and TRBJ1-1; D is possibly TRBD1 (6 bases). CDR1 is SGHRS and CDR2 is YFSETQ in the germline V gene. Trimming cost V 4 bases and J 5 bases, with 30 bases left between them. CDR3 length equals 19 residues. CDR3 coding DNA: TGCGCCAGCAGCAGACCCAAAATAGGGGGTGGGGTTGTTTTAACTGAAGCTTTCTTT. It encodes CASSRPKIGGGVVLTEAFF.

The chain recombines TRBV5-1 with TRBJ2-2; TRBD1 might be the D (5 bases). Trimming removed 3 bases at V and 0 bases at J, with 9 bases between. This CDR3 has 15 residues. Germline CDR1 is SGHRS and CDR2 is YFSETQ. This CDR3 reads CASSWAGTNTGELFF. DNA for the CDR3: TGCGCCAGCAGCTGGGCAGGGACGAACACCGGGGAGCTGTTTTTT.

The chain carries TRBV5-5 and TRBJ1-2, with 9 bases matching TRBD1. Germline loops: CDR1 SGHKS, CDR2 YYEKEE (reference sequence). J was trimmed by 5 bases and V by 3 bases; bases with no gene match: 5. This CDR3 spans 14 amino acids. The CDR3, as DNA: TGTGCCAGCAGCTCGGGACAGGGCTGGTATGGCTACACCTTC. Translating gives CASSSGQGWYGYTF. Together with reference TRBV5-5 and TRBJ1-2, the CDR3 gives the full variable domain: DAGVTQSPTHLIKTRGQQVTLRCSPISGHKSVSWYQQVLGQGPQFIFQYYEKEERGRGNFPDRFSARQFPNYSSELNVNALLLGDSALYLCASSSGQGWYGYTFGSGTRLTVV.